A single T cell receptor (beta chain) is shown here with its context. As originally analysed: Reference gene primer amplification gave nucleated cell count estimates. The protocol was immunoSEQ multiplex PCR, while the TCRdb copy is restricted to in-frame clones and leaves out a portion. V, J and clone size are taken as reported in that table, and D and trimming were inferred from the DNA itself. The sample carries around 120,000 clones, 90% recorded once. This entry belongs to a study of blood T cell repertoires in COVID-19. About the research overall: Acute-phase and convalescent COVID-19 samples originated in the United States, Italy and Spain. PBMCs, B-cell-depleted T cells, or T cells were the source of the cDNA or gDNA that made up the material.

Seattle participants joined during active infection and were tracked over time. This sequence originates from a woman aged 55-70 years with COVID-19, enrolled during active disease. The source material was peripheral blood.

The CDR3 sequence: CASSPPPGQGTNEKLFF. The CDR3 nucleotides are TGTGCCAGCAGCCCACCACCAGGGCAGGGGACTAATGAAAAACTGTTTTTT. This chain joins TRBV7-2 and TRBJ1-4; possible D gene TRBD1, 6 bases. This CDR3 spans 17 amino acids. From germline, CDR1 is SGHTA and CDR2 FQGNSA. With 5 bases removed from V and 2 bases from J, the gap between germline ends came to 18 bases.